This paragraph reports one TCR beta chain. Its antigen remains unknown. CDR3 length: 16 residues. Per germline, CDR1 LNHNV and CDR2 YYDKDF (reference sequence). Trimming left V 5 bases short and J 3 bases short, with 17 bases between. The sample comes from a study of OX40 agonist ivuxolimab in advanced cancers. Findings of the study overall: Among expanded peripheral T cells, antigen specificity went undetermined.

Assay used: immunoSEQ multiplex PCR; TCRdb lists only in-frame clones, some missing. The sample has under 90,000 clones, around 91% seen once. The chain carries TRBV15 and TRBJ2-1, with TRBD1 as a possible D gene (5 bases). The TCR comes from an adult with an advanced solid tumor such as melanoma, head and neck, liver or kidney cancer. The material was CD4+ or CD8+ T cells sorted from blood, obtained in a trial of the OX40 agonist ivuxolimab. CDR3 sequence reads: CATSGEGETYYNEQFF. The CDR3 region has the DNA TGTGCCACCAGCGGTGAAGGGGAAACCTACTACAATGAGCAGTTCTTC. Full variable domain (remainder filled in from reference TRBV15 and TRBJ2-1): DAMVIQNPRYQVTQFGKPVTLSCSQTLNHNVMYWYQQKSSQAPKLLFHYYDKDFNNEADTPDNFQSRRPNTSFCFLDIRSPGLGDTAMYLCATSGEGETYYNEQFFGPGTRLTVL.